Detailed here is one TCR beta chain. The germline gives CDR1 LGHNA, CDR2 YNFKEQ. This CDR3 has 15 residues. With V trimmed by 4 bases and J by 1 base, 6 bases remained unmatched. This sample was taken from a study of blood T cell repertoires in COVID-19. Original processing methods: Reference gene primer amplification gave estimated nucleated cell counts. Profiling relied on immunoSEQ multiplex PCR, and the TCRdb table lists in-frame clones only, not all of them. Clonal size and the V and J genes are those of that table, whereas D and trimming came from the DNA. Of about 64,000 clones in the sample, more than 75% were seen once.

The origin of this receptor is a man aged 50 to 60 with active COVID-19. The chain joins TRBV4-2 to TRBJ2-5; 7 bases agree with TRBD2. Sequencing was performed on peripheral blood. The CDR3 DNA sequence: TGTGCCAGCAGCCTCGGGACTACCCTCCAAGAGACCCAGTACTTC. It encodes CASSLGTTLQETQYF.